This T cell receptor (beta chain) was sequenced during a study of blood T cell repertoires in COVID-19. Generated by immunoSEQ multiplex PCR, the TCRdb table keeps only in-frame clones and is missing some. This repertoire shows 180,000 or so clones, roughly 88% found once; its top ten account for around 7%. Sequenced sample: peripheral blood. The source of this sequence is a woman between 40 and 50 years old with COVID-19, enrolled during active disease.

CDR3 coding DNA: TGTGCCAGCAACGGGGCCTACGAGCAGTACTTC. Encoded protein: CASNGAYEQYF. V is TRBV6-5 and J is TRBJ2-7, with D possibly matching TRBD2 (5 bases). The CDR3 extends over 11 amino acids. Germline CDR1 and CDR2: MNHEY and SVGAGI. Deletions cut 7 bases from V and 2 bases from J, with 6 bases between.